This T cell receptor beta chain emerged from a study of neurological immune-mediated disorders. From 2 million PBMCs stored at -80 C, the unsorted libraries were generated. This clonotype was picked up many times. This may be a read error: a much more frequent sequence differs by one nucleotide. The output of every sequencing run exceeded 160 million TCR-beta sequences, derived from 15-18 subjects. TCRdb passed the 5' RACE reads through MiXCR, listing each CDR3 protein once. The sample consists of some 57,000 distinct CDR3 sequences, more than 3.5% of them appearing once. The sequenced sample consisted of PBMCs. The clonotype originates from a man between 60 and 70 years old with multiple sclerosis.

The CDR3 DNA reads as TGTGCCAGCAGCTTGCTAACGGGAAAGGGAGTCTATGGCTACACCTTC. As protein: CASSLLTGKGVYGYTF. The V call is TRBV5-6, the J call TRBJ1-2; D is undetermined. Germline V CDR1 and CDR2: SGHDT, YYEEEE. Between the trimmed V and J ends, which lost 1 base and 4 bases, there was a span of 17 bases. This CDR3 spans 16 amino acids.